This T cell receptor beta chain was identified in a study of blood T cell repertoires in COVID-19. Across the whole study: Both acute and convalescent COVID-19 samples were obtained from the United States, Italy and Spain. T cells, B-cell-depleted T cells, or PBMCs supplied cDNA or gDNA.

The CDR3 spans 14 residues. V was pared by 3 bases and J by 7 bases, with 10 bases between. The germline gives CDR1 MGHRA, CDR2 YSYEKL. Per the authors' pipeline: Quantification of nucleated cells was approximated via reference gene primer amplification. Using immunoSEQ multiplex PCR, the repertoire was profiled, and TCRdb retains in-frame clones only, with some absent. Clone size and V and J calls were adopted from that table, with D and trimming inferred from the DNA. In the table there are around 99,000 clones, around four fifths of which are singletons. This TCR came from a woman aged 55-69 years with acute or convalescent COVID-19. The chain has TRBV4-1 and TRBJ1-6, with TRBD1 as a possible D gene (6 bases). Sequenced material: peripheral blood. The CDR3 loop is CASSHMRGNSPLHF. DNA of the CDR3: TGCGCCAGCAGCCATATGAGGGGGAATTCACCCCTCCACTTT.